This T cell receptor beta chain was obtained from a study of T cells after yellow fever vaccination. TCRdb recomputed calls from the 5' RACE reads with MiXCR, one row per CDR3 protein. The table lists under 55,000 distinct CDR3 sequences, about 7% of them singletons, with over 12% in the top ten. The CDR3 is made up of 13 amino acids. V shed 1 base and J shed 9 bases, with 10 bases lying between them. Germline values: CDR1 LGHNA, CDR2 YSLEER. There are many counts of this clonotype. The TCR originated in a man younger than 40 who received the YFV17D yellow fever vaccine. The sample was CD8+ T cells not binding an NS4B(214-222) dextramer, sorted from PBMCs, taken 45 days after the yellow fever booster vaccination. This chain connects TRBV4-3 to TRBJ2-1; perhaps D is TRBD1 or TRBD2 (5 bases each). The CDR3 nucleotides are TGCGCCAGCAGCCAAGCGGGACGGGGTGAGCAGTTCTTC. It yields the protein CASSQAGRGEQFF.